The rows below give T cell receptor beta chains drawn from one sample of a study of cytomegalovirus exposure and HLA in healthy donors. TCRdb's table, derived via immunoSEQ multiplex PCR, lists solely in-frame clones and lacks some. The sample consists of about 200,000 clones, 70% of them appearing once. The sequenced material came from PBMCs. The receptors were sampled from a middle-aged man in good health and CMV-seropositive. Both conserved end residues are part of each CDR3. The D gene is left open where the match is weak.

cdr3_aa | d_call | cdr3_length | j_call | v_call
CASSQDRGTEAFF | NA | 13 | TRBJ1-1 | TRBV4-1
CSVAPGLNTEAFF | NA | 13 | TRBJ1-1 | TRBV29-1
CASSERGQGKYF | NA | 12 | TRBJ2-7 | TRBV6-1
CASNSVGGITDTQYF | TRBD2 | 15 | TRBJ2-3 | TRBV5-1
CASRTGDGSGANVLTF | TRBD1 | 16 | TRBJ2-6 | TRBV6-6
CASSPTLTGSYEQYF | NA | 15 | TRBJ2-7 | TRBV5-1
CASTLNRDTGSAFF | NA | 14 | TRBJ1-1 | TRBV7-2
CARSRSKQGYNSPLHF | NA | 16 | TRBJ1-6 | TRBV5-3
CASSSGQGFYNEELFF | TRBD1 | 16 | TRBJ1-4 | TRBV5-1
CASSSGGNYEQYF | NA | 13 | TRBJ2-7 | TRBV11-3
CASSLAGVSYEQYF | NA | 14 | NA | TRBV5-1
CASSPLGTDTQYF | NA | 13 | TRBJ2-3 | TRBV13
CASSNPPGPGQGQVKAFF | NA | 18 | TRBJ1-1 | TRBV21-1
CASSSAVSGGAVNEQFF | TRBD2 | 17 | TRBJ2-1 | TRBV7-9
CATSGGTKETQYF | TRBD2 | 13 | TRBJ2-5 | TRBV15
CASSLDSRTEAFF | NA | 13 | TRBJ1-1 | TRBV5-1
CASTADTYTEAFF | NA | 13 | TRBJ1-1 | TRBV2
CASSFRDSQTQYF | TRBD1 | 13 | TRBJ2-5 | TRBV27
CASSTWEGTTGELFF | TRBD2 | 15 | TRBJ2-2 | TRBV5-1
CASSLTSGGETQYF | TRBD2 | 14 | TRBJ2-5 | TRBV18
CASSYSQGRYGYTF | NA | 14 | TRBJ1-2 | TRBV6-5
CASSLDSHATNEKLFF | NA | 16 | TRBJ1-4 | TRBV18
CASSQGQGALDTQYF | TRBD1 | 15 | TRBJ2-3 | TRBV5-1
CASSVGDRLNTEAFF | TRBD1 | 15 | TRBJ1-1 | TRBV9
CASNLHKQGRNTGELFF | TRBD1 | 17 | TRBJ2-2 | TRBV5-4
CASSFWAETQYF | NA | 12 | TRBJ2-5 | TRBV7-2
CASSPRWTGLNEQFF | TRBD1 | 15 | TRBJ2-1 | TRBV19
CASSLGATNEKLFF | NA | 14 | TRBJ1-4 | TRBV5-1
CASKSGNTIYF | NA | 11 | TRBJ1-3 | TRBV27
CASSYSSGNEQFF | NA | 13 | TRBJ2-1 | TRBV6-5
CASSYRRGRGYGYTF | TRBD1 | 15 | TRBJ1-2 | TRBV6-5
CASGEGFYGYTF | NA | 12 | TRBJ1-2 | TRBV6-4
CSARDDRPLHF | NA | 11 | TRBJ1-6 | TRBV20-1
CASSTTGGTEAFF | TRBD1 | 13 | TRBJ1-1 | TRBV19
CASSQDLARPQHF | NA | 13 | TRBJ1-5 | TRBV4-1
CASSEGGQLITFLYGYTF | TRBD1 | 18 | TRBJ1-2 | TRBV6-1
CASSSVSGTANTEAFF | TRBD1 | 16 | TRBJ1-1 | TRBV5-1
CASSPGQAYEQYF | TRBD1 | 13 | TRBJ2-7 | TRBV27
CASSYNGGRAYEQYF | TRBD2 | 15 | NA | TRBV6-5
CASSSGTGFYEQYF | TRBD1 | 14 | TRBJ2-7 | TRBV6-5
CASSELSVTEAFF | NA | 13 | TRBJ1-1 | TRBV6-1
CASSPTTGTDTQYF | NA | 14 | TRBJ2-3 | TRBV5-1
CASEDTSSYEQYF | NA | 13 | TRBJ2-7 | TRBV28
CASSSLRLLDGVLHF | NA | 15 | TRBJ1-6 | TRBV7-2
CSVGGRGTDTQYF | NA | 13 | TRBJ2-3 | TRBV29-1
CASIRAKDRDNEQFF | NA | 15 | TRBJ2-1 | TRBV9